The clone carrying this T cell receptor beta chain was observed a single time. Its antigen is not known. CDR3 length: 15 residues. Germline CDR1 is GTSNPN and CDR2 is SVGIG (reference sequence). The V end was cut by 0 bases, the J end by 2 bases, with 13 bases between. Patients with autoimmune history or systemic immunosuppression were excluded. This record belongs to a study of OX40 agonist ivuxolimab in advanced cancers. Study-wide points: What antigens the expanded peripheral T cells recognized was never established.

Using immunoSEQ multiplex PCR, the repertoire was profiled, and TCRdb retains in-frame clones only, with some absent. The sample has about 63,000 clones, around 81% seen once. The chain is built from TRBV30 and TRBJ2-5, with D perhaps TRBD2 (5 bases). Sequencing used CD4+ or CD8+ T cells sorted from blood, obtained in a trial of the OX40 agonist ivuxolimab. This clonotype was obtained from an adult with an advanced solid tumor such as melanoma, head and neck, liver or kidney cancer. CDR3 region: CAWSVSLGVQETQYF. In nucleotides, the CDR3 is TGTGCCTGGAGTGTTAGTCTGGGAGTTCAAGAGACCCAGTACTTC. The whole variable domain, remainder taken from reference TRBV30 and TRBJ2-5, is SQTIHQWPATLVQPVGSPLSLECTVEGTSNPNLYWYRQAAGRGLQLLFYSVGIGQISSEVPQNLSASRPQDRQFILSSKKLLLSDSGFYLCAWSVSLGVQETQYFGPGTRLLVL.